A selection of T cell receptor beta chains follows, all from one sample in a study of ipilimumab plus nivolumab after autologous stem cell transplantation. Produced via immunoSEQ multiplex PCR; TCRdb's table is partial and in-frame only. This sample has tens of thousands of clones, with 80% to 95% found just once. Sequencing used PBMCs, obtained in a trial of ipilimumab plus nivolumab as post-transplant consolidation. Receptors were obtained from a male donor with multiple myeloma. Both conserved end residues are part of each CDR3. D genes are given only for firm matches. Clone sizes are given selectively: once, few, many, or a class where the clone is expanded.

TRBD2 | TRBJ2-6 | NA | TRBV13 | TGTGCCAGCAGCTTAATTTCTTTGGCCGGGAGGCCCCCTTCATACTCTGGGGCCAACGTCCTGACTTTC | CASSLISLAGRPPSYSGANVLTF
TRBD2 | TRBJ2-5 | NA | TRBV15 | TGTGCCACCAGCAGAACCCGAGCGGGACGAGAGACCCAGTACTTC | CATSRTRAGRETQYF
NA | TRBJ1-5 | NA | TRBV5-1 | TGCGCCAGCAGCTTAGGCGCTAGTCAGCCCCAGCATTTT | CASSLGASQPQHF
NA | TRBJ1-2 | NA | TRBV6-5 | TGTGCCAGCAGTAGAAGGGGCCACGACTATGGCTACACCTTC | CASSRRGHDYGYTF
NA | TRBJ2-3 | NA | TRBV20-1 | TGCAGTGCTAGAAAGAATACGCAGTATTTT | CSARKNTQYF
NA | TRBJ1-1 | once | TRBV18 | TGTGCCAGCTCACCACCCGCACAGGGCGGGGGGCTAGACACTGAAGCTTTCTTT | CASSPPAQGGGLDTEAFF
NA | TRBJ2-3 | NA | TRBV7-9 | TGTGCCAGCAGCTTAGGGGGGGGCCTCACAGATACGCAGTATTTT | CASSLGGGLTDTQYF
TRBD1 | TRBJ1-4 | NA | TRBV4-3 | TGCGCCAGCAGCCAAGATTTAATGGGACAGGGTAGGGAGAAACTGTTTTTT | CASSQDLMGQGREKLFF
NA | TRBJ2-3 | NA | TRBV28 | TGTGCCACCAGACGGGGCTCTGCGACAGATACGCAGTATTTT | CATRRGSATDTQYF
TRBD1 | TRBJ2-7 | NA | TRBV30 | TGTGCCTGGAGGGAGACAGGGCCCGGCTTTTACGAGCAGTACTTC | CAWRETGPGFYEQYF
NA | TRBJ1-5 | few | TRBV28 | TGTGCCAGCAGTCTAGGGGATTATAGCAATCAGCCCCAGCATTTT | CASSLGDYSNQPQHF
NA | TRBJ1-2 | NA | TRBV6-5 | TGTGCCAGCAGTGAAGGGCGTCGGGGCTACACCTTC | CASSEGRRGYTF
TRBD1 | TRBJ1-6 | few | TRBV28 | TGTGCCAGCAGTTCCCCATCCGGGACAGAAAATTCACCCCTCCACTTT | CASSSPSGTENSPLHF
TRBD1 | TRBJ2-7 | NA | TRBV6-5 | TGTGCCAGCAGTCGCGACAGGGCGACCTACGAGCAGTACTTC | CASSRDRATYEQYF
TRBD2 | TRBJ2-1 | NA | TRBV5-1 | TGCGCCAGCAGTCCACTAGCGGGGGCCCACAATGAGCAGTTCTTC | CASSPLAGAHNEQFF
NA | TRBJ2-5 | NA | TRBV28 | TGTGCCAGCAGTTACGGAACGGGGACCCCTTCTCAAGAGACCCAGTACTTC | CASSYGTGTPSQETQYF
NA | TRBJ2-5 | NA | TRBV7-7 | TGTGCCAGCAGCTTAGTACGGGGGAGGAGGGAGACCCAGTACTTC | CASSLVRGRRETQYF
NA | TRBJ2-7 | NA | TRBV18 | TGTGCCAGCTCAGACGGGGCTGGCTACGAGCAGTACTTC | CASSDGAGYEQYF
TRBD1 | TRBJ1-2 | NA | TRBV10-1 | TGCGCCAGCAGGGACAGGCCCCGAACCGGTGGCTACACCTTC | CASRDRPRTGGYTF
TRBD1 | TRBJ2-7 | NA | TRBV29-1 | TGCAGCGTTGTAAGACAGGGAATATCCTACGAGCAGTACTTC | CSVVRQGISYEQYF
NA | TRBJ1-5 | NA | TRBV5-6 | TGTGCCAGCAGCTTGTCAGGGGGCAATCAGCCCCAGCATTTT | CASSLSGGNQPQHF
NA | TRBJ2-2 | NA | TRBV20-1 | TGCAGTGCCGAGGGGCCCGGGGAGCTGTTTTTT | CSAEGPGELFF
TRBD2 | TRBJ2-5 | NA | TRBV5-4 | TGTGCCAGCAGCCCGGGACTAGCGGGGGTAGAGACCCAGTACTTC | CASSPGLAGVETQYF
NA | TRBJ2-5 | NA | TRBV6-4 | TGTGCCAGCAGTGAATGGGGTTTGGCGGAAGAGACCCAGTACTTC | CASSEWGLAEETQYF
NA | TRBJ2-2 | few | TRBV7-9 | TGTGCCAGCAGCTTACGCACCGGGGAGCTGTTTTTT | CASSLRTGELFF
NA | TRBJ1-6 | few | TRBV30 | TGTGCCTGGAGTTCGGGAAGTTTGACACCCCTCCACTTT | CAWSSGSLTPLHF
NA | TRBJ1-4 | NA | TRBV19 | TGTGCCAGTAGGGGCATGACTAATGAAAAACTGTTTTTT | CASRGMTNEKLFF
NA | TRBJ2-1 | NA | TRBV7-2 | TGTGCCAGCAGCTTAGCGGCGGACCACTCCTACAATGAGCAGTTCTTC | CASSLAADHSYNEQFF
TRBD2 | TRBJ2-5 | NA | TRBV5-1 | TGCGCCAGCAGCTTGGCACCGGGGGGAGAAGAGACCCAGTACTTC | CASSLAPGGEETQYF